This TCR beta chain was recorded in a study of sequential checkpoint blockade in melanoma. CDR3 length: 16 amino acids. The trim removed 1 base at V and 6 bases at J, leaving 9 bases unmatched. Germline lookup yields CDR1 LGHNA and CDR2 YNFKEQ. Produced via immunoSEQ multiplex PCR; TCRdb's table is partial and in-frame only. The sample has approximately 12,000 clones; about 65% are singletons. Treatment specified: randomized to nivolumab then ipilimumab (arm A) or the reverse (arm B). Source: CD8+ T cells sorted from blood (inferred from file names), taken from a patient given nivolumab and ipilimumab in sequence. The chain combines TRBV4-2 with TRBJ2-7, with 10 bases fitting TRBD2. This TCR was sampled from a human donor with melanoma. In DNA form, the CDR3 reads TGTGCCAGCAGCCAAGCGTTGCTAGCGGGAGTACTCGAGCAGTACTTC. Translated: CASSQALLAGVLEQYF.